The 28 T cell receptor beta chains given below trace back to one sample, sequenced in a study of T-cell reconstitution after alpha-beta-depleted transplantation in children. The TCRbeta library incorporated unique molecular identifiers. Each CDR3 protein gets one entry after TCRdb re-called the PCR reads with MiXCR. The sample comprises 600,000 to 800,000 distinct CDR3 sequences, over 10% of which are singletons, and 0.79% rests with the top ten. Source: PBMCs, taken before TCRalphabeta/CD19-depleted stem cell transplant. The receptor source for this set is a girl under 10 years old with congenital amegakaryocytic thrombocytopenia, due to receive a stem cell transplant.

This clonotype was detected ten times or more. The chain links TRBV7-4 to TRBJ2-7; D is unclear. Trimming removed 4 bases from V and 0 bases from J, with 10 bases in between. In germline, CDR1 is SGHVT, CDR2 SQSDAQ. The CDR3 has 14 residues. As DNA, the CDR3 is TGTGCCAGCAGCTCGAAGGTGAGCTCCTACGAGCAGTACTTC. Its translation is CASSSKVSSYEQYF.

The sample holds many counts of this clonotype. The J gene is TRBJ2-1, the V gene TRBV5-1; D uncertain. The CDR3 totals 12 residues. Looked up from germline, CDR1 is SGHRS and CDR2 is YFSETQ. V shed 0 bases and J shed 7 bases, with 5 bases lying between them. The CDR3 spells CASSLDRNEQFF. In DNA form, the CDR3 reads TGCGCCAGCAGCTTGGACCGGAATGAGCAGTTCTTC.

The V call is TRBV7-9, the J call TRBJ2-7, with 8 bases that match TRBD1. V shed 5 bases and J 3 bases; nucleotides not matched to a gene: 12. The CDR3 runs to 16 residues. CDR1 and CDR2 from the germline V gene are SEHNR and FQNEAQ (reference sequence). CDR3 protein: CASSPIFHTGGYEQYF. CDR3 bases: TGTGCCAGCAGCCCGATATTCCACACAGGGGGCTACGAGCAGTACTTC.

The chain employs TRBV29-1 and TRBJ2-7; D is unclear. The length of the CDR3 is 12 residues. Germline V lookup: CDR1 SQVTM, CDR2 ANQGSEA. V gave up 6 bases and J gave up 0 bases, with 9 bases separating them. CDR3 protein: CSVAIRSYEQYF. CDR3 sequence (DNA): TGCAGCGTGGCGATCCGCTCCTACGAGCAGTACTTC.

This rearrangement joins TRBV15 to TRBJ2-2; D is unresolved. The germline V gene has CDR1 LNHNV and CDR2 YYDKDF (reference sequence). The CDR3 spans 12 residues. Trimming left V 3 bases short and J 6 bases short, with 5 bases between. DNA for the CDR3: TGTGCCACCAGCAGCGATCCCGGGGAGCTGTTTTTT. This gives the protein CATSSDPGELFF.

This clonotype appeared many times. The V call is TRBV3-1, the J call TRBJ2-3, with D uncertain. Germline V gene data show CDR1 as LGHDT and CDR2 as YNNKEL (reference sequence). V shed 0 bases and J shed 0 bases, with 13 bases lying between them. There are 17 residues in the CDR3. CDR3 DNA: TGTGCCAGCAGCCAAGATCGCGACTCGCTGAGCACAGATACGCAGTATTTT. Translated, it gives CASSQDRDSLSTDTQYF.

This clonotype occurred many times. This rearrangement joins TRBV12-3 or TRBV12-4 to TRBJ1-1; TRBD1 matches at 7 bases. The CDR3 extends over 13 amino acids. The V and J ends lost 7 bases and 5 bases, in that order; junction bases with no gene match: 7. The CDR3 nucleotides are TGTGCCAGCATCCAGACAGGGACAACTGAAGCTTTCTTT. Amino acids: CASIQTGTTEAFF.

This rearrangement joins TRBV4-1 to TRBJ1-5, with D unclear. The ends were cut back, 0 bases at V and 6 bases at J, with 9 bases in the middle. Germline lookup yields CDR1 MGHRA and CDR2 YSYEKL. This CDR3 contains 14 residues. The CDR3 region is CASSQETFGQPQHF. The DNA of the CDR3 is TGCGCCAGCAGCCAAGAGACTTTCGGTCAGCCCCAGCATTTT.

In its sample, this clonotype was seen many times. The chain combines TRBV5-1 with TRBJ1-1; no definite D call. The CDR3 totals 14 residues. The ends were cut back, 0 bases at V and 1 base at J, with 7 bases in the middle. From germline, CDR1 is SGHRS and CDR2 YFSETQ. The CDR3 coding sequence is TGCGCCAGCAGCTTGGCCATCAGGAACACTGAAGCTTTCTTT. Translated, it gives CASSLAIRNTEAFF.

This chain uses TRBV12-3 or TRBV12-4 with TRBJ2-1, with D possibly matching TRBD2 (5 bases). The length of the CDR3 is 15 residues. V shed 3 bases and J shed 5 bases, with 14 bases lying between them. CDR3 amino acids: CASSFLRVTNNEQFF. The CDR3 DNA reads TGTGCCAGCAGTTTCCTGAGGGTGACCAACAATGAGCAGTTCTTC.

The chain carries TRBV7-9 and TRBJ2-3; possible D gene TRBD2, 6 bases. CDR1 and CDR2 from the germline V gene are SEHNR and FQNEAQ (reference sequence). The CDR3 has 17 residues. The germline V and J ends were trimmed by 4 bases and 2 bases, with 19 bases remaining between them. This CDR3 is CASSSAFMEGNTDTQYF. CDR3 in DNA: TGTGCCAGCAGCTCCGCCTTCATGGAGGGAAACACAGATACGCAGTATTTT. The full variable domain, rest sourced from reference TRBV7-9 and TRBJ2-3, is DTGVSQNPRHKITKRGQNVTFRCDPISEHNRLYWYRQTLGQGPEFLTYFQNEAQLEKSRLLSDRFSAERPKGSFSTLEIQRTEQGDSAMYLCASSSAFMEGNTDTQYFGPGTRLTVL.

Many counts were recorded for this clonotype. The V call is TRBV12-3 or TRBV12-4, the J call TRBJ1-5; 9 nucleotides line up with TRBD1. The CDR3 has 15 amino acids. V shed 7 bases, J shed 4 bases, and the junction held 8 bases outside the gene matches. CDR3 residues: CASNRGPPRNQPQHF. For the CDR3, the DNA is TGTGCCAGCAACAGGGGGCCACCTCGGAATCAGCCCCAGCATTTT.

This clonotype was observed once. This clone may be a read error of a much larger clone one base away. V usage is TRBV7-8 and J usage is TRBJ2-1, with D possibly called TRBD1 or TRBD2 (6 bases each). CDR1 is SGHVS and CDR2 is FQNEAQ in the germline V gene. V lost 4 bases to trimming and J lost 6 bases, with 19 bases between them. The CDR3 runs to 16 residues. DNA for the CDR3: TGTGCCAGCAGCTCCCGGGGGCTAGCCCCTTTCAATGAGCAGTTCTTC. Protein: CASSSRGLAPFNEQFF.

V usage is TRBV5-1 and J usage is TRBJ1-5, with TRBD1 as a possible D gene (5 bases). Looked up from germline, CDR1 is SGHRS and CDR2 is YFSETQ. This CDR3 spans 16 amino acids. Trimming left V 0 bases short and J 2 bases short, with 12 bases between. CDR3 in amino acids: CASSLGDGDRNQPQHF. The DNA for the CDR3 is TGCGCCAGCAGCTTGGGGGACGGGGATCGCAATCAGCCCCAGCATTTT. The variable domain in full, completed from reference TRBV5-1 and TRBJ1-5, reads KAGVTQTPRYLIKTRGQQVTLSCSPISGHRSVSWYQQTPGQGLQFLFEYFSETQRNKGNFPGRFSGRQFSNSRSEMNVSTLELGDSALYLCASSLGDGDRNQPQHFGDGTRLSIL.

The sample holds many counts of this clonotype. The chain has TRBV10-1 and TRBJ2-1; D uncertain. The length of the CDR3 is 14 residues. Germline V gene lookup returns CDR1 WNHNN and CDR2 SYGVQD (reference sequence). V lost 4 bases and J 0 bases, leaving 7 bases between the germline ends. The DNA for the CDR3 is TGCGCCAGCAGTGCAACCAGCTCCTACAATGAGCAGTTCTTC. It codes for CASSATSSYNEQFF.

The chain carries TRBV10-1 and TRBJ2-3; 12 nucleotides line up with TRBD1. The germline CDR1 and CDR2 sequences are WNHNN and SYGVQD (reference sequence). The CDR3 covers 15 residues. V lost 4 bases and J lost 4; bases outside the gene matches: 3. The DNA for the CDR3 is TGCGCCAGCAGTGCTGGGACAGGGGGCGCAGATACGCAGTATTTT. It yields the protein CASSAGTGGADTQYF.

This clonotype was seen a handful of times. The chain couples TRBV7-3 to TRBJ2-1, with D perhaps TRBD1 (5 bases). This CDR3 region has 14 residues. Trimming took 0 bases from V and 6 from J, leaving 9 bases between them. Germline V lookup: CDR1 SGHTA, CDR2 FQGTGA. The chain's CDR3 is CASSLTATVNEQFF. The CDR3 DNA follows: TGTGCCAGCAGCTTAACGGCGACAGTCAATGAGCAGTTCTTC.

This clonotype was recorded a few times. The CDR3 spells CASSLDLGGYTF. The CDR3 DNA is TGTGCCAGCAGCCTCGACCTAGGGGGCTACACCTTC. The chain couples TRBV5-5 to TRBJ1-2; no definite D call. This CDR3 comprises 12 residues. In germline, CDR1 is SGHKS, CDR2 YYEKEE (reference sequence). V lost 4 bases and J 8 bases, leaving 12 bases between the germline ends.

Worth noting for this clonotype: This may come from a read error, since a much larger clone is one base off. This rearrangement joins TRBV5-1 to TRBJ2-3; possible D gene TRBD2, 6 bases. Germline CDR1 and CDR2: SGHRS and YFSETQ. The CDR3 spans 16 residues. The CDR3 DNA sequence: TGCGCCGGCAGCTCCGGTTACCGGGAGTCCACAGATACGCAGTATTTT. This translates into CAGSSGYRESTDTQYF. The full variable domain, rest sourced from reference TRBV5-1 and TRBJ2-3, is KAGVTQTPRYLIKTRGQQVTLSCSPISGHRSVSWYQQTPGQGLQFLFEYFSETQRNKGNFPGRFSGRQFSNSRSEMNVSTLELGDSALYLCAGSSGYRESTDTQYFGPGTRLTVL.

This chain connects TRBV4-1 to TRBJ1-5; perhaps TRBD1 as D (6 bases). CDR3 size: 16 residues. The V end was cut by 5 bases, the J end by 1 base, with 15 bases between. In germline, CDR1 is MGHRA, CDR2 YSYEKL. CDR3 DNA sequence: TGCGCCAGCAGCGACAGGCCCCTTATGAGCAATCAGCCCCAGCATTTT. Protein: CASSDRPLMSNQPQHF.

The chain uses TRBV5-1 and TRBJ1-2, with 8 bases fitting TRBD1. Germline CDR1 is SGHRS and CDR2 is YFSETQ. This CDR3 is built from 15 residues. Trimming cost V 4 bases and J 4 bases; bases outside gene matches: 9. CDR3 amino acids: CASSVGTGSPYGYTF. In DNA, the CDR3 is TGCGCCAGCAGCGTGGGGACAGGCTCCCCCTATGGCTACACCTTC.

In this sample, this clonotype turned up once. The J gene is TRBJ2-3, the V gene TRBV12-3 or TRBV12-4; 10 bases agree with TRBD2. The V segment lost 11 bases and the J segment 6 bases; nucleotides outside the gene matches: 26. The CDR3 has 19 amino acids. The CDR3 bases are TGTGCCTGCTGTTTATCTTATGCTAGCGGGAGTGAAGGGACGGATACGCAGTATTTT. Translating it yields CACCLSYASGSEGTDTQYF.

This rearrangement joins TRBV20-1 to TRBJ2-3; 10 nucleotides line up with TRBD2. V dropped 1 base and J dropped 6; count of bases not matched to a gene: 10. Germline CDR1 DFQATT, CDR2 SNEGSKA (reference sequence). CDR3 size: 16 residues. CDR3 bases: TGCAGTGCTAGAGTAACTAGCGGGATGAGCCGGGATACGCAGTATTTT. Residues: CSARVTSGMSRDTQYF.

The CDR3 DNA is TGTGCCAGCAGTTACTTCGGGGTCCGGGAGACCCAGTACTTC. Its translation is CASSYFGVRETQYF. V and J are TRBV6-5 and TRBJ2-5, with D possibly TRBD2 on 5 matching bases. V shed 1 base and J shed 5 bases, with 11 bases lying between them. Germline values: CDR1 MNHEY, CDR2 SVGAGI. This CDR3 spans 14 amino acids.

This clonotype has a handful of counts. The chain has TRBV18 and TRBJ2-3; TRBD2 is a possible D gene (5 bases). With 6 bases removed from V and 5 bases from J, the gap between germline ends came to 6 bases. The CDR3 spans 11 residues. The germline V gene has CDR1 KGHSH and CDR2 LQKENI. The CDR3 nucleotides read TGTGCCAGCTCGGACTTAGATACGCAGTATTTT. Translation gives CASSDLDTQYF.

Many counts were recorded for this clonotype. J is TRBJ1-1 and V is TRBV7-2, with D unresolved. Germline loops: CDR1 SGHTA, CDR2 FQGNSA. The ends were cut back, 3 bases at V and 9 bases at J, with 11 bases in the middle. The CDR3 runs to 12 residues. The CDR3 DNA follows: TGTGCCAGCAGCTTCAGTACCCCGAAAGCTTTCTTT. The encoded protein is CASSFSTPKAFF. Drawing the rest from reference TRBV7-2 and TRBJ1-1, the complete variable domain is GAGVSQSPSNKVTEKGKDVELRCDPISGHTALYWYRQSLGQGLEFLIYFQGNSAPDKSGLPSDRFSAERTGGSVSTLTIQRTQQEDSAVYLCASSFSTPKAFFGQGTRLTVV.

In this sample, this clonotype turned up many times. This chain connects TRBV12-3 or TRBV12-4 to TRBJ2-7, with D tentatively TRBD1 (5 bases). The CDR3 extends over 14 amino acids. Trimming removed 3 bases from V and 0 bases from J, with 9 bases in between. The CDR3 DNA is TGTGCCAGCAGTTTTGGAGACAGCTCCTACGAGCAGTACTTC. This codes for CASSFGDSSYEQYF.

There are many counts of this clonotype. The CDR3 spells CSVGGGDFHEQFF. The CDR3 DNA reads as TGCAGCGTTGGGGGGGGTGACTTCCATGAGCAGTTCTTC. The chain links TRBV29-1 to TRBJ2-1; 7 bases are a match to TRBD2. From germline, CDR1 is SQVTM and CDR2 ANQGSEA. There are 13 residues in the CDR3. V trimming: 4 bases; J trimming: 8 bases; junction bases outside the gene matches: 8.